What follows are 8 T cell receptor beta chains derived from one specimen sequenced in a study of T cells after yellow fever vaccination. TCRdb re-called the 5' RACE reads through MiXCR, storing one row per CDR3 protein. The table has 100,000 to 150,000 distinct CDR3 sequences, under 8% seen once. This specimen consisted of CD4+ T cells sorted from PBMCs, obtained less than 11 days after the first yellow fever vaccination. These receptors were taken from a man younger than 35 who received the YFV17D yellow fever vaccine.

This clonotype was observed at least ten times. V gene TRBV7-9 combines with J gene TRBJ2-5; D gene uncertain. The CDR3 contains 14 residues. V lost 4 bases to trimming and J lost 2 bases, with 11 bases between them. From germline, CDR1 is SEHNR and CDR2 FQNEAQ (reference sequence). The CDR3: CASSYWAVQETQYF. CDR3 in DNA: TGTGCCAGCAGCTATTGGGCCGTGCAAGAGACCCAGTACTTC.

This clonotype occurred many times. J is TRBJ2-6 and V is TRBV12-3 or TRBV12-4; no clear D gene. This CDR3 contains 13 residues. V lost 4 bases and J 2 bases, leaving 3 bases between the germline ends. CDR3 coding DNA: TGTGCCAGCAGTTCTGCTGGGGCCAACGTCCTGACTTTC. Translated: CASSSAGANVLTF.

Many counts were recorded for this clonotype. The chain joins TRBV3-1 to TRBJ2-2, with D tentatively TRBD1 or TRBD2 (5 bases each). The CDR3 extends over 15 amino acids. In germline, CDR1 is LGHDT, CDR2 YNNKEL (reference sequence). Trimming shortened V by 1 base and J by 6 bases, and 12 bases separated the two germline ends. The CDR3 region has the DNA TGTGCCAGCAGCCAAGTGCCCGGGGCCCCCGGGGAGCTGTTTTTT. It encodes CASSQVPGAPGELFF.

The V gene is TRBV7-2, the J gene TRBJ1-5; D uncertain. Germline V CDR1 and CDR2: SGHTA, FQGNSA. Trimming took off 4 bases at V and 3 bases at J, with 13 bases between the two ends. This CDR3 is built from 15 residues. CDR3 DNA sequence: TGTGCCAGCAGCTCCGAGGGTCAGTACAATCAGCCCCAGCATTTT. This gives the protein CASSSEGQYNQPQHF.

The chain couples TRBV28 to TRBJ2-6, with D hard to call. Trimming left V 5 bases short and J 4 bases short, with 15 bases between. CDR1 and CDR2 (germline): MDHEN, SYDVKM. The CDR3 covers 16 residues. CDR3 coding DNA: TGTGCCAGCAGTACCGAAGCGATGGCCGGGGCCAACGTCCTGACTTTC. Translating gives CASSTEAMAGANVLTF.

This clonotype has at least ten counts. The chain's CDR3 is CASSLGLGGNQPQHF. The DNA of the CDR3 is TGCGCCAGCAGCCTTGGGTTGGGGGGCAATCAGCCCCAGCATTTT. The V and J genes are TRBV4-3 and TRBJ1-5; a weak D match, TRBD1 (5 bases). V lost 4 bases and J lost 2, with 12 bases in between. Germline V lookup: CDR1 LGHNA, CDR2 YSLEER. The CDR3 has 15 amino acids.

The V call is TRBV15, the J call TRBJ1-2; 7 bases are shared with TRBD1. CDR1 is LNHNV and CDR2 is YYDKDF in the germline V gene (reference sequence). Trimming removed 1 base from V and 6 bases from J; junction bases left unmatched: 8. The CDR3 has 15 residues. The CDR3 is CATSRGQGGRNGYTF. CDR3 nucleotides: TGTGCCACCAGCAGAGGACAGGGTGGGAGGAATGGCTACACCTTC.

Many counts were recorded for this clonotype. This sequence joins TRBV27 and TRBJ2-7; D might be TRBD1 (8 bases). V was clipped by 7 bases and J by 1 base, with 17 bases between them. The CDR3 is 15 amino acids. Looked up from germline, CDR1 is MNHEY and CDR2 is SMNVEV (reference sequence). In nucleotides, the CDR3 is TGTGCCAGCATTTACAGGGGGGGACGGTCCTACGAGCAGTACTTC. It is translated as CASIYRGGRSYEQYF.